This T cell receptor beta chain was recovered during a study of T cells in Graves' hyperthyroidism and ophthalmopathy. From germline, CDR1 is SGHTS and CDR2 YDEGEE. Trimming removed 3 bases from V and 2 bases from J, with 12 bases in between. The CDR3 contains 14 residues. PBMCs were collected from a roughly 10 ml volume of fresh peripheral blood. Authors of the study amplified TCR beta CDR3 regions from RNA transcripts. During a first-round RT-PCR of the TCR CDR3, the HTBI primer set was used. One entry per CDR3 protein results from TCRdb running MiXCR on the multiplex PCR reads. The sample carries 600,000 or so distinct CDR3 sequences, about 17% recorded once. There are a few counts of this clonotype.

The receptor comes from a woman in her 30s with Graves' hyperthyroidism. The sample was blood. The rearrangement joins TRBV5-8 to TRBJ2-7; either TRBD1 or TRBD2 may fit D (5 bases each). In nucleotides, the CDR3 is TGTGCCAGCAGCTCGGGACCACCTCCCTACGAGCAGTACTTC. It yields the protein CASSSGPPPYEQYF.